This TCR beta chain was retrieved from a study of T cells after yellow fever vaccination. The study's findings and limits: The study noted that FACS-sorted repertoires could contain abundant clonotypes contaminating from the bulk population.

Concerning this clonotype: Antigen: not known.

TCRdb re-analysed the 5' RACE reads in MiXCR, keeping a single row per CDR3 protein. The data hold 500,000 to 650,000 distinct CDR3 sequences, with over 9% observed a single time. This clonotype was obtained from a man younger than 40 who received the YFV17D yellow fever vaccine. The sequencing used PBMCs, collected on the day of the yellow fever booster vaccination.

CDR3 in DNA: TGCAGCGTTGGAAGGGACTCCATTGGGCATGGCTACACCTTC. Translating it yields CSVGRDSIGHGYTF. V is TRBV29-1 and J is TRBJ1-2, with D possibly being TRBD1 (5 bases). This CDR3 is built from 14 residues. Germline CDR1 is SQVTM and CDR2 is ANQGSEA. V lost 4 bases and J 6 bases, leaving 18 bases between the germline ends.